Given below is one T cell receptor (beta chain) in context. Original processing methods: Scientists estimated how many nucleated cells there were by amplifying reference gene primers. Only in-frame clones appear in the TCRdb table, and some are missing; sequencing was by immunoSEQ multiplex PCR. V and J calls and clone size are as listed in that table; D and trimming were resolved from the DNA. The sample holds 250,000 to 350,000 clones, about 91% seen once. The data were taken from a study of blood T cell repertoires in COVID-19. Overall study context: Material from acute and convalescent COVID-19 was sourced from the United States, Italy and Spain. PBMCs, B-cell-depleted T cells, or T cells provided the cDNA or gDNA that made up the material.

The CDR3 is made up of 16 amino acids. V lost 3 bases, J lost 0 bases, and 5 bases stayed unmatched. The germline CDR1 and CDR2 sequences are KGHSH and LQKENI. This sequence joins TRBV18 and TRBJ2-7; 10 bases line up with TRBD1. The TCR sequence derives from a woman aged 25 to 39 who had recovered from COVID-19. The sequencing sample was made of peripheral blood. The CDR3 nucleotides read TGTGCCAGCTCACCTAGACAGGGGGCGAGCTCCTACGAGCAGTACTTC. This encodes CASSPRQGASSYEQYF.